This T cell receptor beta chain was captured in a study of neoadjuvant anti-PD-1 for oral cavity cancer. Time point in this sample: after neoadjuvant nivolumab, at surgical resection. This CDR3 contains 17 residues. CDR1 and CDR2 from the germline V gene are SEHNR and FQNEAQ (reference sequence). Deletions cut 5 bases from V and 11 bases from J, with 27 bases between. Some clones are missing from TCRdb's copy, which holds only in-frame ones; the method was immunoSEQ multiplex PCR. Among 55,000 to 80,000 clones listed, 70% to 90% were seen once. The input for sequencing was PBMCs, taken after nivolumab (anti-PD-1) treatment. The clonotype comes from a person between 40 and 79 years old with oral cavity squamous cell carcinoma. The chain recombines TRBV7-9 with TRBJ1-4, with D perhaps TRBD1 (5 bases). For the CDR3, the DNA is TGTGCCAGCAGCCCCCGGCTGGGGGGAACGCTCGGCCAGAAACTGTTTTTT. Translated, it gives CASSPRLGGTLGQKLFF.